This T cell receptor (beta chain) was captured in a study of early T cells in non-severe SARS-CoV-2 infection. The CDR3 is 15 amino acids. The V gene end was trimmed by 4 bases and the J gene end by 8 bases; junction bases not matched to a gene: 12. In germline, CDR1 is LGHDT, CDR2 YNNKEL (reference sequence). TCRdb reprocessed the 5' RACE reads with MiXCR, giving one entry per CDR3 protein. The sample consists of roughly 83,000 distinct CDR3 sequences, roughly 10% of them appearing once. Study-wide results and caveats: VDJdb-based matching was biased toward anti-spike CD8 responses and missed private and CD4 specificities.

This clonotype was seen a handful of times. Its antigen is unknown. The V gene is TRBV3-1, the J gene TRBJ2-3, with 7 bases matching TRBD2. The sequence derives from an adult who was a healthcare worker with PCR-confirmed SARS-CoV-2 infection or an uninfected control (not recorded which). Material: whole blood, obtained at baseline. This chain's CDR3 is CASSPKRESRFTQYF. CDR3 DNA: TGTGCCAGCAGCCCGAAGCGGGAATCACGGTTTACGCAGTATTTT.